The sequence of this T cell receptor (beta chain) was determined in a study of T cell responses to AZD1222 COVID-19 vaccine. TCRdb keeps only in-frame clones here, not all; method: immunoSEQ multiplex PCR. The sample carries about 110,000 clones, about 90% recorded once. CDR3 size: 16 residues. Germline V gene lookup returns CDR1 LNHDA and CDR2 SQIVND (reference sequence). V dropped 6 bases and J dropped 2; count of bases not matched to a gene: 12. This clone came up once. Sequencing was performed on peripheral blood, taken on day 0 of AZD1222 vaccination. The source of this sequence is an adult in good health. The chain recombines TRBV19 with TRBJ1-2; 7 bases match TRBD1. The CDR3 region has the DNA TGTGCCAGTAGGCTCCTTAGGGACAGACAGAACTATGGCTACACCTTC. Residues: CASRLLRDRQNYGYTF.